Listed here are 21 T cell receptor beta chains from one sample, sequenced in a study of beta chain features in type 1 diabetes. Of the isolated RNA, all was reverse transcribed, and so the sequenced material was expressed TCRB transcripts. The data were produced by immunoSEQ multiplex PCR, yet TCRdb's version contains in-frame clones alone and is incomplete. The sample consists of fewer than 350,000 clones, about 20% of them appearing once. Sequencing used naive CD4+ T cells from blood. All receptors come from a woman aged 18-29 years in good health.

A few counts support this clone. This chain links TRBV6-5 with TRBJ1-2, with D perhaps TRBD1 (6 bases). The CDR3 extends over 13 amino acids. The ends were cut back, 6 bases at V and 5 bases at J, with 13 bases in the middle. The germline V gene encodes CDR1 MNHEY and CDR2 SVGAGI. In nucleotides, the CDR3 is TGTGCCAGCAGGCCACAGGGATGGTATGGCTACACCTTC. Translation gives CASRPQGWYGYTF.

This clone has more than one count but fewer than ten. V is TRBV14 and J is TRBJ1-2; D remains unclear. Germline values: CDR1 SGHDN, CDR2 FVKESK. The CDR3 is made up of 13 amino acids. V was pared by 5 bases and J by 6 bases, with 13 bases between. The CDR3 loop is CASSALAGDGYTF. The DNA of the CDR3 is TGTGCCAGCAGCGCCCTCGCGGGTGATGGCTACACCTTC. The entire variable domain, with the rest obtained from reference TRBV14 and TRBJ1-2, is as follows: EAGVTQFPSHSVIEKGQTVTLRCDPISGHDNLYWYRRVMGKEIKFLLHFVKESKQDESGMPNNRFLAERTGGTYSTLKVQPAELEDSGVYFCASSALAGDGYTFGSGTRLTVV.

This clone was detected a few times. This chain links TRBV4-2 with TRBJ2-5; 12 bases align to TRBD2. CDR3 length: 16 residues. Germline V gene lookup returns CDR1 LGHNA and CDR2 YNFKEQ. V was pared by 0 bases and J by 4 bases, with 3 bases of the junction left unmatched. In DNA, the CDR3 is TGTGCCAGCAGCCAAGATATACTAGCGGGGGGAGAGACCCAGTACTTC. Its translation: CASSQDILAGGETQYF.

CDR3 residues: CASSAGGGFEAFF. Here the CDR3 DNA reads TGTGCCAGCTCCGCGGGAGGTGGATTTGAAGCTTTCTTT. The rearrangement uses TRBV18 and TRBJ1-1; D is uncertain. CDR1 is KGHSH, CDR2 LQKENI, per germline. CDR3 length: 13 amino acids. V was cut by 6 bases and J by 7 bases, with 15 bases left in between.

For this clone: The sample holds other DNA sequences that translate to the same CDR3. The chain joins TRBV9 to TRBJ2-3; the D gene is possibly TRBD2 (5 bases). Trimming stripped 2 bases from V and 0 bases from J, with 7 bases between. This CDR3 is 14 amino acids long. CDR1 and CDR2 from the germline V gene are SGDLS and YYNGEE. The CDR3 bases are TGTGCCAGCAGCGTTAGAGGGAGCACAGATACGCAGTATTTT. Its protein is CASSVRGSTDTQYF.

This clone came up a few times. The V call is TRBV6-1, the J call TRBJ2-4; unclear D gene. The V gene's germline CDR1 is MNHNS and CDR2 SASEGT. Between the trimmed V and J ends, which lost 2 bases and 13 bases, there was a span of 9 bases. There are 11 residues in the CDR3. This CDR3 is CASSELTLQYF. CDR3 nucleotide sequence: TGTGCCAGCAGTGAACTAACGTTACAGTACTTC.

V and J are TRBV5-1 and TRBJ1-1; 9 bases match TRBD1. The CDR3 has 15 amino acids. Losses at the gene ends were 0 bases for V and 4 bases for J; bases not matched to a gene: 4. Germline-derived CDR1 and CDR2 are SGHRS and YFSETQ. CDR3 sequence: CASSLADRGGTEAFF. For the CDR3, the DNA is TGCGCCAGCAGCTTGGCTGACAGGGGGGGCACTGAAGCTTTCTTT.

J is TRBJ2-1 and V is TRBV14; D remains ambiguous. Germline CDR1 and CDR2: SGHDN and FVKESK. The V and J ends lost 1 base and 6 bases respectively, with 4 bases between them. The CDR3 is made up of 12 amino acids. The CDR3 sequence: CASSQAPNEQFF. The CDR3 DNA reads TGTGCCAGCAGCCAAGCTCCCAATGAGCAGTTCTTC.

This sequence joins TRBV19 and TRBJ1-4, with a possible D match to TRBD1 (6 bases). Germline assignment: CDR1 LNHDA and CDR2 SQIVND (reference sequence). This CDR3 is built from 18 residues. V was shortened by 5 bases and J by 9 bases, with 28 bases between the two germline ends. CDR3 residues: CASSSGQSPGTRMKKLFF. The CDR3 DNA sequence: TGTGCCAGTAGTTCCGGACAGTCCCCGGGGACGCGGATGAAAAAACTGTTTTTT.

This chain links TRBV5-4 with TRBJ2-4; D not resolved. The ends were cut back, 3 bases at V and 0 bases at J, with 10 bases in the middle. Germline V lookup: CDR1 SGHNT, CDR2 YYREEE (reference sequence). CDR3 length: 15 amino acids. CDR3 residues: CASSSTDKAKNIQYF. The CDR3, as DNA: TGTGCCAGCAGCTCGACTGATAAAGCCAAAAACATTCAGTACTTC.

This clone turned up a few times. The CDR3 loop reads CASSYTDQETQYF. The CDR3 DNA sequence: TGTGCCAGCAGCTATACGGACCAAGAGACCCAGTACTTC. The gene calls are TRBV5-5 and TRBJ2-5; D not certain. There are 13 residues in the CDR3. V was clipped by 3 bases and J by 0 bases, with 6 bases between them. In germline, CDR1 is SGHKS, CDR2 YYEKEE (reference sequence). Together with reference TRBV5-5 and TRBJ2-5, the CDR3 gives the full variable domain: DAGVTQSPTHLIKTRGQQVTLRCSPISGHKSVSWYQQVLGQGPQFIFQYYEKEERGRGNFPDRFSARQFPNYSSELNVNALLLGDSALYLCASSYTDQETQYFGPGTRLLVL.

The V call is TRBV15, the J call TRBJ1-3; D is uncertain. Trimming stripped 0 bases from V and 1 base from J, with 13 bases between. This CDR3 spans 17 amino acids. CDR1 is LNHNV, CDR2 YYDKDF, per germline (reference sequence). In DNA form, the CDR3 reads TGTGCCACCAGCAGAGATCTTACAGCCGTGTCTGGAAACACCATATATTTT. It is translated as CATSRDLTAVSGNTIYF. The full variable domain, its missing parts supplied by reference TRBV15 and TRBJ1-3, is DAMVIQNPRYQVTQFGKPVTLSCSQTLNHNVMYWYQQKSSQAPKLLFHYYDKDFNNEADTPDNFQSRRPNTSFCFLDIRSPGLGDTAMYLCATSRDLTAVSGNTIYFGEGSWLTVV.

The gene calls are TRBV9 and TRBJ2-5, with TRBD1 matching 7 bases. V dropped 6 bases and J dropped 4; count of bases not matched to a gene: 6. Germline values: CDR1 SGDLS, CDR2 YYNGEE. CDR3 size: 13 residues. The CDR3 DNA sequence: TGTGCCAGCAACAGAGGGGGCGGAGAGACCCAGTACTTC. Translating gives CASNRGGGETQYF.

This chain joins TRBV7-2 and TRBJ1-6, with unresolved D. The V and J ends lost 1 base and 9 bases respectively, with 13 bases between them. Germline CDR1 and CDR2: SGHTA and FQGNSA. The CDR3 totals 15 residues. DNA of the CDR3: TGTGCCAGCAGCTTAGGAGGGTATATGGGTTCACCCCTCCACTTT. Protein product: CASSLGGYMGSPLHF.

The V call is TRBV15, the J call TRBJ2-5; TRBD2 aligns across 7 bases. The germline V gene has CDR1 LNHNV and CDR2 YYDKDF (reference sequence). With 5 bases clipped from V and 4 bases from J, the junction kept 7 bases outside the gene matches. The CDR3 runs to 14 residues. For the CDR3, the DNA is TGTGCCACCAGCTTCGGACTAGTTGCAGAGACCCAGTACTTC. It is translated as CATSFGLVAETQYF.

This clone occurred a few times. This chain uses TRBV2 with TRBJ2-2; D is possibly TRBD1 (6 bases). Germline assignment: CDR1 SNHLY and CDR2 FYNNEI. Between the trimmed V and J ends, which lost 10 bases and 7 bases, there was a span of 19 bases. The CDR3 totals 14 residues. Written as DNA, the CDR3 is TGTGCCACCACCGGGAACAGGGTTGACGGGGAGCTGTTTTTT. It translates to CATTGNRVDGELFF.

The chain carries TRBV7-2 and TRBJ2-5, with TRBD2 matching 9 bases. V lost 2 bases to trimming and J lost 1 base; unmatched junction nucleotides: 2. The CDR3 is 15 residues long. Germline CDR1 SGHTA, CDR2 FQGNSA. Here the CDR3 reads CASSLRLAAQETQYF. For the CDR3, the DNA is TGTGCCAGCAGCTTACGACTAGCGGCCCAAGAGACCCAGTACTTC.

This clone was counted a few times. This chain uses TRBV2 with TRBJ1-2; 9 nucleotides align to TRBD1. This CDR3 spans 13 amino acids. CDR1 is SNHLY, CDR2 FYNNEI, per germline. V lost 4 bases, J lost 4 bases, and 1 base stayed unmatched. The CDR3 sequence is CASSGQGGYGYTF. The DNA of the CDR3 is TGTGCCAGCAGTGGACAGGGGGGCTATGGCTACACCTTC.

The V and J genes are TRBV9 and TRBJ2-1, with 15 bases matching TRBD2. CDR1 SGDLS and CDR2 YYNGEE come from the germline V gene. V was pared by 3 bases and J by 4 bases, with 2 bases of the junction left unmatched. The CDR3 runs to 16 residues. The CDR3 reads CASSAGTSGGYNEQFF. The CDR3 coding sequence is TGTGCCAGCAGCGCCGGGACTAGCGGGGGGTACAATGAGCAGTTCTTC.

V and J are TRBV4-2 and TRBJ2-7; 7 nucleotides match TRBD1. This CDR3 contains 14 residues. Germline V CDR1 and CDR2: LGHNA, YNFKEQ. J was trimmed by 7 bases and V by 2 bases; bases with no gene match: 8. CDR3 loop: CASSQPDRVGEQYF. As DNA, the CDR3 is TGTGCCAGCAGCCAACCCGACAGGGTGGGTGAGCAGTACTTC.

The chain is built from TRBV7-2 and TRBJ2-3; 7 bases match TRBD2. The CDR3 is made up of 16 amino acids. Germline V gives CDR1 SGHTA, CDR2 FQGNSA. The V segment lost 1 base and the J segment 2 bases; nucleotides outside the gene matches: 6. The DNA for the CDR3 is TGTGCCAGCAGCTTAGGGTACGGGGGGAACACAGATACGCAGTATTTT. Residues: CASSLGYGGNTDTQYF.